A single sample gave rise to the 17 T cell receptor beta chains below, sequenced in a study of blood T cell repertoires in COVID-19. Method: immunoSEQ multiplex PCR; TCRdb's copy keeps in-frame clones and lacks some. The sample consists of 300,000 to 450,000 clones, 89% of them appearing once. Sequenced input: peripheral blood. The receptors stem from a woman aged 25 to 45 with COVID-19, enrolled during active disease.

The chain is built from TRBV2 and TRBJ2-7, with D maybe TRBD2 (6 bases). Per the germline V gene, CDR1 is SNHLY and CDR2 is FYNNEI. The V end lost 4 bases, the J end lost 2 bases, and 12 bases lay between the germline ends. CDR3 size: 14 residues. The CDR3 DNA follows: TGTGCCAGCAGTGGAAGCAGACTAGCCTACGAGCAGTACTTC. Its protein product is CASSGSRLAYEQYF.

This chain connects TRBV7-9 to TRBJ2-7; 7 bases line up with TRBD2. V shed 7 bases, J shed 3 bases, and the junction held 12 bases outside the gene matches. The length of the CDR3 is 15 residues. Germline CDR1 SEHNR, CDR2 FQNEAQ (reference sequence). The CDR3 loop is CASTSGEGRIYEQYF. The CDR3 nucleotides are TGTGCCAGCACTTCTGGGGAGGGGAGAATCTACGAGCAGTACTTC.

The J gene is TRBJ2-3, the V gene TRBV9; D unresolved. There are 12 residues in the CDR3. Trimming stripped 4 bases from V and 2 bases from J, with 5 bases between. CDR1 is SGDLS and CDR2 is YYNGEE in the germline V gene. The CDR3 region is CASSPHTDTQYF. The CDR3 nucleotides read TGTGCCAGCAGCCCCCACACAGATACGCAGTATTTT.

V gene TRBV5-4 combines with J gene TRBJ2-1; 11 bases line up with TRBD2. The germline gives CDR1 SGHNT, CDR2 YYREEE (reference sequence). V lost 8 bases and J lost 3; bases outside the gene matches: 7. The CDR3 is made up of 15 amino acids. The CDR3 bases are TGTGCCAGTTTCCTAGCGGGGGGACGCTACAATGAGCAGTTCTTC. Its protein is CASFLAGGRYNEQFF.

The chain carries TRBV11-2 and TRBJ2-7; possible D gene TRBD1, 5 bases. From germline, CDR1 is SGHAT and CDR2 FQNNGV. This CDR3 comprises 13 residues. Trimming cost V 0 bases and J 3 bases, with 6 bases left between them. This CDR3 reads CASSLDRGYEQYV. CDR3 sequence (DNA): TGTGCCAGCAGCTTAGATAGGGGCTACGAGCAGTACGTC.

V gene TRBV25-1 combines with J gene TRBJ2-1, with 7 bases fitting TRBD1. CDR1 MGHDK and CDR2 SYGVNS come from the germline V gene. The CDR3 contains 14 residues. The V gene end was trimmed by 4 bases and the J gene end by 7 bases; junction bases not matched to a gene: 7. CDR3 coding DNA: TGTGCCAGCAGTGCCAACAACAGGGGAAATGAGCAGTTCTTC. Protein: CASSANNRGNEQFF. Drawing the rest from reference TRBV25-1 and TRBJ2-1, the complete variable domain is EADIYQTPRYLVIGTGKKITLECSQTMGHDKMYWYQQDPGMELHLIHYSYGVNSTEKGDLSSESTVSRIRTEHFPLTLESARPSHTSQYLCASSANNRGNEQFFGPGTRLTVL.

The CDR3 nucleotides read TGTGCCAGCAGTGAAGCCGTGGACAGGACGTATGGCTACACCTTC. It codes for CASSEAVDRTYGYTF. The chain combines TRBV6-1 with TRBJ1-2; 7 bases are a match to TRBD1. The CDR3 totals 15 residues. J lost 5 bases, V lost 0 bases, and 6 bases had no gene match. Germline V gene lookup returns CDR1 MNHNS and CDR2 SASEGT.

A single count supports this clone. The V gene is TRBV7-9, the J gene TRBJ2-7; a possible D gene is TRBD2 (7 bases). The CDR3 is 15 residues long. V gave up 7 bases and J gave up 5 bases, with 21 bases separating them. Per germline, CDR1 SEHNR and CDR2 FQNEAQ (reference sequence). The CDR3 nucleotides read TGTGCCAGCACCCCCCGGGGGGCAGGGTCCAACGAGCAGTACTTC. It yields the protein CASTPRGAGSNEQYF.

The chain uses TRBV5-1 and TRBJ1-1; 7 nucleotides line up with TRBD1. CDR3 length: 14 residues. The germline gives CDR1 SGHRS, CDR2 YFSETQ. Trimming at V came to 3 bases and at J to 1 base, leaving 3 bases not matched to a gene. The CDR3 reads CASSSGTANTEAFF. The CDR3 DNA reads TGCGCCAGCAGCTCCGGGACAGCGAACACTGAAGCTTTCTTT.

The V call is TRBV3-1 (or the pseudogene TRBV3-2), the J call TRBJ1-6; TRBD1 is a possible D gene (5 bases). Per germline, CDR1 LGHDT and CDR2 YNNKEL (reference sequence). The CDR3 runs to 14 residues. Trimming left V 5 bases short and J 6 bases short, with 11 bases between. The CDR3 DNA is TGTGCCAGCAGCGAGACGGGACTTAATTCACCCCTCCACTTT. Its protein is CASSETGLNSPLHF.

The CDR3 is CASSPGGREEGYEQYF. CDR3 nucleotides: TGTGCCAGCAGCCCGGGGGGGCGGGAGGAAGGGTACGAGCAGTACTTC. This chain connects TRBV21-1 to TRBJ2-7; the table calls TRBD2, which could not be checked here. TRBV21-1 is marked as a pseudogene. The CDR3 runs to 16 residues.

The gene calls are TRBV5-1 and TRBJ2-3; TRBD2 is a possible D gene (5 bases). CDR1 and CDR2 from the germline V gene are SGHRS and YFSETQ. Trimming shortened V by 2 bases and J by 4 bases, and 11 bases separated the two germline ends. This CDR3 has 14 amino acids. The CDR3 region has the DNA TGCGCCAGCAGCTTAGGGAGCGATCCAGATACGCAGTATTTT. Residues: CASSLGSDPDTQYF. The whole variable domain, remainder taken from reference TRBV5-1 and TRBJ2-3, is KAGVTQTPRYLIKTRGQQVTLSCSPISGHRSVSWYQQTPGQGLQFLFEYFSETQRNKGNFPGRFSGRQFSNSRSEMNVSTLELGDSALYLCASSLGSDPDTQYFGPGTRLTVL.

The chain recombines TRBV6-5 with TRBJ2-5; the D gene is possibly TRBD1 (6 bases). Trimming cost V 6 bases and J 6 bases, with 11 bases left between them. From germline, CDR1 is MNHEY and CDR2 SVGAGI. The CDR3 runs to 12 residues. CDR3 sequence reads: CASRAGEKTQYF. The CDR3 DNA follows: TGTGCCAGCAGGGCAGGGGAAAAGACCCAGTACTTC.

V gene TRBV25-1 combines with J gene TRBJ2-1; a possible D gene is TRBD2 (5 bases). V lost 3 bases and J lost 4, with 16 bases in between. Germline V gene sequence: CDR1 MGHDK, CDR2 SYGVNS. CDR3 size: 16 residues. The CDR3 region is CASSDGGASRYNEQFF. The CDR3, as DNA: TGTGCCAGCAGTGACGGCGGCGCTAGCAGATACAATGAGCAGTTCTTC. Filled out from reference TRBV25-1 and TRBJ2-1, the complete variable domain reads EADIYQTPRYLVIGTGKKITLECSQTMGHDKMYWYQQDPGMELHLIHYSYGVNSTEKGDLSSESTVSRIRTEHFPLTLESARPSHTSQYLCASSDGGASRYNEQFFGPGTRLTVL.

The CDR3, as DNA: TGTGCCAGCAGTTGGACCGGGGGTCCCTACGAGCAGTACGTC. It codes for CASSWTGGPYEQYV. The chain carries TRBV6-5 and TRBJ2-7; a weak D match, TRBD2 (6 bases). V was cut by 4 bases and J by 2 bases, with 12 bases left in between. Germline V gives CDR1 MNHEY, CDR2 SVGAGI. CDR3 size: 14 residues.

CDR3 sequence: CASRAGADGNTIYF. DNA for the CDR3: TGTGCCAGCAGGGCGGGGGCGGACGGAAACACCATATATTTT. V is TRBV2 and J is TRBJ1-3; the D gene is possibly TRBD1 (6 bases). V lost 6 bases and J 4 bases, leaving 13 bases between the germline ends. CDR1 and CDR2 from the germline V gene are SNHLY and FYNNEI. The CDR3 spans 14 residues. Using reference TRBV2 and TRBJ1-3 for the parts outside the CDR3, the full variable domain is EPEVTQTPSHQVTQMGQEVILRCVPISNHLYFYWYRQILGQKVEFLVSFYNNEISEKSEIFDDQFSVERPDGSNFTLKIRSTKLEDSAMYFCASRAGADGNTIYFGEGSWLTVV.

V and J are TRBV18 and TRBJ2-5; 11 nucleotides match TRBD1. This CDR3 has 17 amino acids. Trimming removed 3 bases from V and 1 base from J; junction bases left unmatched: 7. Germline V gives CDR1 KGHSH, CDR2 LQKENI. CDR3 coding DNA: TGTGCCAGCTCACCGGACAGGGGGCTAGGATCCCAAGAGACCCAGTACTTC. Translating it yields CASSPDRGLGSQETQYF.